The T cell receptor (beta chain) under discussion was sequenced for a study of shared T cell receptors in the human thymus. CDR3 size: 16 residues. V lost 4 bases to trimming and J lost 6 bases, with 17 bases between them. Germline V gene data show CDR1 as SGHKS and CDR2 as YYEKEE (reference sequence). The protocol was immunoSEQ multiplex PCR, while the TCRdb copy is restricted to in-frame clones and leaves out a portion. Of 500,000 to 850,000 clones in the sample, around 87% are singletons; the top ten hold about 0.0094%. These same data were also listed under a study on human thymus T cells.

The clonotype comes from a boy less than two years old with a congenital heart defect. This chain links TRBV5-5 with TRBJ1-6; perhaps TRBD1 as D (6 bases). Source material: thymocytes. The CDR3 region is CASSDPAGTPNSPLHF. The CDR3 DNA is TGTGCCAGCAGCGATCCAGCCGGGACACCTAATTCACCCCTCCACTTT.